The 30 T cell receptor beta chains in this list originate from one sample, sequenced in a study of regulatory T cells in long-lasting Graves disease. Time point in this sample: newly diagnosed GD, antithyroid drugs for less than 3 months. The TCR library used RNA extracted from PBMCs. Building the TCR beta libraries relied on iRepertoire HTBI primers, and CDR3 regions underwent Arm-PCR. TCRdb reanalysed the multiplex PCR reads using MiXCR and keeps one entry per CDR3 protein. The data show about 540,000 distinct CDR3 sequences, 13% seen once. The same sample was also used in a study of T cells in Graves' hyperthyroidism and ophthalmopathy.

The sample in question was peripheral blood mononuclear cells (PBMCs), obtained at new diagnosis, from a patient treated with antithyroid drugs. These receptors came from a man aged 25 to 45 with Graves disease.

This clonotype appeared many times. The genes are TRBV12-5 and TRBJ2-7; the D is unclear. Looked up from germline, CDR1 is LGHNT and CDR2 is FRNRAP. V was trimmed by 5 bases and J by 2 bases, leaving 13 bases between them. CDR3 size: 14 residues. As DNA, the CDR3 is TGTGCTAGTGGTCCCGCAGGTGTTACCTACGAGCAGTACTTC. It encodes CASGPAGVTYEQYF. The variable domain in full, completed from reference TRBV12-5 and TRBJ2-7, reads DARVTQTPRHKVTEMGQEVTMRCQPILGHNTVFWYRQTMMQGLELLAYFRNRAPLDDSGMPKDRFSAEMPDATLATLKIQPSEPRDSAVYFCASGPAGVTYEQYFGPGTRLTVT.

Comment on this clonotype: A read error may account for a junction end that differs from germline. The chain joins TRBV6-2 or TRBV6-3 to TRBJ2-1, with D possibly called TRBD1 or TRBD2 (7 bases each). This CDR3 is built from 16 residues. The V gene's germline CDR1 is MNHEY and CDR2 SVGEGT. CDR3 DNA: TGTGCCAGCAGACCCAGGGGGGGACCGGCCTACAATGGGCAGTTCTTC. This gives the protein CASRPRGGPAYNGQFF.

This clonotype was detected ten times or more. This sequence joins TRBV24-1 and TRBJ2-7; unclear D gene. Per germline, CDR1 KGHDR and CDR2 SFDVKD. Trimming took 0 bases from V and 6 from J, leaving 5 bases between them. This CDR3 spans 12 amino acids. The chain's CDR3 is CATSDLHSEQYF. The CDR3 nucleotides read TGTGCCACCAGTGATTTGCACTCCGAGCAGTACTTC.

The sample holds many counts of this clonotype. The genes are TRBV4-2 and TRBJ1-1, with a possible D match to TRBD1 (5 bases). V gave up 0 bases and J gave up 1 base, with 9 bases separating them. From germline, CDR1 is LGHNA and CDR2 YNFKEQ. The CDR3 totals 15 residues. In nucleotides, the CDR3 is TGTGCCAGCAGCCAAGAGGGGCAGACGAACACTGAAGCTTTCTTT. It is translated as CASSQEGQTNTEAFF.

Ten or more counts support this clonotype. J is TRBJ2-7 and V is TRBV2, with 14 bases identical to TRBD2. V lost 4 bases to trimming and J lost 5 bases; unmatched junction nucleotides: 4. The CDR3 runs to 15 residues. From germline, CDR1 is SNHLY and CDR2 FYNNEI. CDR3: CASSAGLAGVHEQYF. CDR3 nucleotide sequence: TGTGCCAGCAGTGCGGGACTAGCGGGAGTCCACGAGCAGTACTTC.

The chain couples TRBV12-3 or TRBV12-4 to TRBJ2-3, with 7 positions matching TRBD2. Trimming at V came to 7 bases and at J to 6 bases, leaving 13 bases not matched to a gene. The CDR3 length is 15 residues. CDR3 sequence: CASTVWREGLDTQYF. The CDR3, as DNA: TGTGCCAGCACGGTTTGGAGGGAGGGCCTCGATACGCAGTATTTT.

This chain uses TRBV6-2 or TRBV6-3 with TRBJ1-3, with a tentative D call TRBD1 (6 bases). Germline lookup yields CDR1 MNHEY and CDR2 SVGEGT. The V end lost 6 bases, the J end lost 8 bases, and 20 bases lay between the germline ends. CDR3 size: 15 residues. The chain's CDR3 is CASSADRISKDTIYF. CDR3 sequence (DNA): TGTGCCAGCAGCGCGGACAGAATTTCGAAAGACACCATATATTTT.

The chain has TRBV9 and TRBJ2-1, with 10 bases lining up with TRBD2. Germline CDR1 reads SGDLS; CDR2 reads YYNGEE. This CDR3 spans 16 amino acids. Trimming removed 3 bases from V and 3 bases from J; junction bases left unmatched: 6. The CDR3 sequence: CASSESSGRFYNEQFF. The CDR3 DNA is TGTGCCAGCAGCGAGTCTAGCGGGAGATTCTACAATGAGCAGTTCTTC.

In DNA form, the CDR3 reads TGTGCCAGCAGCTTTCGGGACAGGGGCAAAGAGACCCAGTACTTC. This sequence encodes CASSFRDRGKETQYF. The chain combines TRBV11-1 with TRBJ2-5; 10 nucleotides align to TRBD1. The CDR3 runs 15 residues. Germline V gene lookup returns CDR1 SGHAT and CDR2 FQDESV (reference sequence). V shed 3 bases and J 3 bases; nucleotides not matched to a gene: 4.

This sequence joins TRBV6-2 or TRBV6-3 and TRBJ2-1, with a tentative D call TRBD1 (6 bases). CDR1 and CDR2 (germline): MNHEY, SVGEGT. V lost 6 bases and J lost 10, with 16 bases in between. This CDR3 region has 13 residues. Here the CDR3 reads CASRERGILEQFF. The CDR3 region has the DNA TGTGCCAGCAGGGAAAGGGGGATTTTGGAGCAGTTCTTC.

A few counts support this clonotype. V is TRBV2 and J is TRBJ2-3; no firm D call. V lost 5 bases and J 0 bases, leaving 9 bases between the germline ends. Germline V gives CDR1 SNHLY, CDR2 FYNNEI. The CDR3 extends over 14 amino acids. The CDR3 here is CASSRHISTDTQYF. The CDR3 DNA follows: TGTGCCAGCAGTCGGCACATTAGCACAGATACGCAGTATTTT.

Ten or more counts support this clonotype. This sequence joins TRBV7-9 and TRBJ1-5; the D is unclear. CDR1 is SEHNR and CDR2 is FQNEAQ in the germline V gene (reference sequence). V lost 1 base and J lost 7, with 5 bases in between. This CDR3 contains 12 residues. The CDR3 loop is CASSLEGQPQHF. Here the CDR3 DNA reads TGTGCCAGCAGCTTAGAGGGACAGCCCCAGCATTTT.

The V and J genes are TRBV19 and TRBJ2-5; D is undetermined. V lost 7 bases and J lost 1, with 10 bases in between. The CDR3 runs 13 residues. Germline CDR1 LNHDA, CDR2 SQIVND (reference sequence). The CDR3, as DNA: TGTGCCAGTACCCCGGACCTCCAAGAGACCCAGTACTTC. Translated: CASTPDLQETQYF.

CDR3 bases: TGCGCCAGCTCCCCAGGACTAGCGGCAAGGAGGTGGTACTTC. Translation: CASSPGLAARRWYF. The V gene is TRBV4-1, the J gene TRBJ2-7; 10 bases are a match to TRBD2. Trimming cost V 8 bases and J 12 bases; bases outside gene matches: 16. Per germline, CDR1 MGHRA and CDR2 YSYEKL. This CDR3 spans 14 amino acids.

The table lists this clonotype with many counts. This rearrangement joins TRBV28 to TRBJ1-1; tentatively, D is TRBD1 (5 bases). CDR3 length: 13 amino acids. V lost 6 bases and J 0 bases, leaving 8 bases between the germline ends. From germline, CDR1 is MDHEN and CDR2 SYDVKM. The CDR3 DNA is TGTGCCAGCAGAGGGGCGTTGAACACTGAAGCTTTCTTT. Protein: CASRGALNTEAFF.

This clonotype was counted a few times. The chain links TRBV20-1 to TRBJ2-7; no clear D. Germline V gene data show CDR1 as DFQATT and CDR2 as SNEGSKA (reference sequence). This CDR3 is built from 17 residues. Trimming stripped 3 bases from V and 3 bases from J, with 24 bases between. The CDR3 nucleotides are TGCAGTGCTAGGGGCCTTATTACCCAACCCTTGGGCTACGAGCAGTACTTC. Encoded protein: CSARGLITQPLGYEQYF.

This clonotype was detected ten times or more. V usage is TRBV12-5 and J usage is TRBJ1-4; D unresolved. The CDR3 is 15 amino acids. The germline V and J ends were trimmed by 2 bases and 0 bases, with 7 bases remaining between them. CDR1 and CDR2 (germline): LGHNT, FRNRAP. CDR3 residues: CASGLKGATNEKLFF. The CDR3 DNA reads TGTGCTAGTGGTTTGAAGGGTGCAACTAATGAAAAACTGTTTTTT.

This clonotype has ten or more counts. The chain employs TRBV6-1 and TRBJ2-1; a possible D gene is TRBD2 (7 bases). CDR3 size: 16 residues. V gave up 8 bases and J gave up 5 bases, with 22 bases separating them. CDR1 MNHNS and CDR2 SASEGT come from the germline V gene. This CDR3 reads CASGQGFERGHNEQFF. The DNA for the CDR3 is TGTGCCAGCGGCCAGGGGTTCGAGCGGGGACACAATGAGCAGTTCTTC.

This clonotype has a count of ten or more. The CDR3 region is CASSESRLAGYNEQFF. The CDR3 coding sequence is TGTGCCAGCAGTGAATCAAGACTAGCGGGGTACAATGAGCAGTTCTTC. The gene calls are TRBV25-1 and TRBJ2-1; TRBD2 aligns across 11 bases. This CDR3 has 16 amino acids. Trimming at V came to 1 base and at J to 4 bases, leaving 3 bases not matched to a gene. Germline-derived CDR1 and CDR2 are MGHDK and SYGVNS.

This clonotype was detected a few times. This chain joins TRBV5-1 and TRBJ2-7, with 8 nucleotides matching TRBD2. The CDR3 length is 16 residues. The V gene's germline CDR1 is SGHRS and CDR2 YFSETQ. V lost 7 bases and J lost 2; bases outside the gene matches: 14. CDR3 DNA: TGCGCCAGCCCCCTAGCGGGCCCGGAAGTGACCTACGAGCAGTACTTC. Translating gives CASPLAGPEVTYEQYF.

CDR3 residues: CSAPRPAGGLNEQFF. The CDR3 DNA reads TGCAGTGCTCCCCGACCAGCGGGAGGTCTCAATGAGCAGTTCTTC. The rearrangement uses TRBV20-1 and TRBJ2-1; 9 bases line up with TRBD2. In germline, CDR1 is DFQATT, CDR2 SNEGSKA (reference sequence). The CDR3 sequence is 15 residues long. V dropped 5 bases and J dropped 6; count of bases not matched to a gene: 11.

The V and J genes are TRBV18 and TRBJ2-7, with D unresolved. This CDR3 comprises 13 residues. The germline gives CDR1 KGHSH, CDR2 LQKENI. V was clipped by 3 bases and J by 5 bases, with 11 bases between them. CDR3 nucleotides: TGTGCCAGCTCACCGAGGCCCAGCGACGAGCAGTACTTC. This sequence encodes CASSPRPSDEQYF.

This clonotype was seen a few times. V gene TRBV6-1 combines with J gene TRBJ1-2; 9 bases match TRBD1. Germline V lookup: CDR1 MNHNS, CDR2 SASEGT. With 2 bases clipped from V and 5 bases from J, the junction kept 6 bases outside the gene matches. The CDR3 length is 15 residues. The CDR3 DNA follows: TGTGCCAGCAGTGAATATATCGGGACAGGGTATGGCTACACCTTC. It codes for CASSEYIGTGYGYTF.

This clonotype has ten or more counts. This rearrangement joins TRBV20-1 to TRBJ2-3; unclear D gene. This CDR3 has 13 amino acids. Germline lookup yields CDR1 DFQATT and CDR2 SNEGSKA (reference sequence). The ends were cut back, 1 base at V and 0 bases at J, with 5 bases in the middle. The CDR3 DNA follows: TGCAGTGCTAGAGTCGCTAGCACAGATACGCAGTATTTT. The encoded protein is CSARVASTDTQYF.

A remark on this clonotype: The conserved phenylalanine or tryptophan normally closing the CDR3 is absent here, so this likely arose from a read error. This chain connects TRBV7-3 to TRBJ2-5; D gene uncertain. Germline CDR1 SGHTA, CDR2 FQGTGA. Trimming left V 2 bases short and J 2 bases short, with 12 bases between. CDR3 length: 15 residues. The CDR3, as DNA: TGTGCCAGCAGCTTATCACGACTCAAGCAAGAGACCCAGTACCTC. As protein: CASSLSRLKQETQYL.

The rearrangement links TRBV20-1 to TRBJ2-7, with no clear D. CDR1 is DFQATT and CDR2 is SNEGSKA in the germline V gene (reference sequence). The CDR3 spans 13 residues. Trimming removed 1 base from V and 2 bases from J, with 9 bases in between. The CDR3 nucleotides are TGCAGTGCTAGAGGTGCCTCGACCTACGAGCAGTACTTC. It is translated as CSARGASTYEQYF.

This CDR3 reads CASSSYRGARADTQYF. Here the CDR3 DNA reads TGTGCCAGCAGCAGCTACAGGGGGGCGCGTGCAGATACGCAGTATTTT. The V and J genes are TRBV11-3 and TRBJ2-3; 8 bases match TRBD1. This CDR3 has 16 amino acids. V trimming: 5 bases; J trimming: 4 bases; junction bases outside the gene matches: 11. Looked up from germline, CDR1 is SGHNT and CDR2 is YENEEA.

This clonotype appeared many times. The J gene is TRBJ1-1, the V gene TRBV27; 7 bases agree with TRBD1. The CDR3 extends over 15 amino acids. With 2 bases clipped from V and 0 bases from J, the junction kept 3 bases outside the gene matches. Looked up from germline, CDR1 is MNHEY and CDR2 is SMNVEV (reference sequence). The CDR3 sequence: CASSLQDRVNTEAFF. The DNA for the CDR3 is TGTGCCAGCAGTTTACAAGACAGGGTGAACACTGAAGCTTTCTTT.

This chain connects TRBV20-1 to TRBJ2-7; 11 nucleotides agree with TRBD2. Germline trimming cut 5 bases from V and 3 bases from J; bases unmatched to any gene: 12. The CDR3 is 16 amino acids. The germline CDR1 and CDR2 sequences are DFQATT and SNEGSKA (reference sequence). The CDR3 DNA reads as TGCAGTGCTTCCCCCTTTTTAGCGGGAGGGGTCTACGAGCAGTACTTC. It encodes CSASPFLAGGVYEQYF.

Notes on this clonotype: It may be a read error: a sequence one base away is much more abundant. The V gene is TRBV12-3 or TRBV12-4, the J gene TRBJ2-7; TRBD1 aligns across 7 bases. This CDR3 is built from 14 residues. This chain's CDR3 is CASSPGVGERGQHF. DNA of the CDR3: TGTGCCAGCAGTCCAGGAGTGGGGGAGAGGGGGCAGCACTTC.